Listed here are 6 T cell receptor beta chains from one sample, sequenced in a study of blood T cell repertoires in COVID-19. The assay was immunoSEQ multiplex PCR, and TCRdb's table has in-frame clones only and misses some. The sample consists of hundreds of thousands of clones, 85% to 90% of them appearing once. Input material: peripheral blood. These receptors were obtained from a middle-aged man with acute or convalescent COVID-19.

The chain links TRBV21-1 to TRBJ1-5. TRBV21-1 is termed a pseudogene. The CDR3 loop spans 15 amino acids. CDR3 loop: CASSKARQLGQPQHF. The CDR3 DNA reads TGTGCCAGCAGCAAAGCGCGGCAGCTAGGTCAGCCCCAGCATTTT.

J is TRBJ1-1 and V is TRBV6-5; TRBD1 aligns across 9 bases. The trim removed 5 bases at V and 11 bases at J, leaving 6 bases unmatched. Germline V gene lookup returns CDR1 MNHEY and CDR2 SVGAGI. The CDR3 totals 12 residues. This CDR3 reads CASSTGQGSAFF. The CDR3 nucleotides are TGTGCCAGCAGTACGGGACAGGGTAGTGCTTTCTTT.

The chain uses TRBV14 and TRBJ2-6; no clear D gene. CDR1 is SGHDN, CDR2 FVKESK, per germline. The V end lost 0 bases, the J end lost 4 bases, and 4 bases lay between the germline ends. The CDR3 totals 14 residues. The CDR3 loop reads CASSQETGANVLTF. CDR3 sequence (DNA): TGTGCCAGCAGCCAAGAGACAGGGGCCAACGTCCTGACTTTC. Based on the CDR3 plus reference TRBV14 and TRBJ2-6, the full variable domain is EAGVTQFPSHSVIEKGQTVTLRCDPISGHDNLYWYRRVMGKEIKFLLHFVKESKQDESGMPNNRFLAERTGGTYSTLKVQPAELEDSGVYFCASSQETGANVLTFGAGSRLTVL.

The chain carries TRBV5-8 and TRBJ1-4; TRBD1 matches 8 bases. Germline V gives CDR1 SGHTS, CDR2 YDEGEE. The CDR3 covers 16 residues. V lost 3 bases, J lost 4 bases, and 8 bases stayed unmatched. The CDR3 DNA follows: TGTGCCAGCAGCTGGGGGACAGGCTACGATAATGAAAAACTGTTTTTT. This encodes CASSWGTGYDNEKLFF.

The rearrangement links TRBV7-9 to TRBJ2-5, with D unclear. With 1 base removed from V and 4 bases from J, the gap between germline ends came to 10 bases. This CDR3 has 14 amino acids. Germline CDR1 is SEHNR and CDR2 is FQNEAQ (reference sequence). CDR3 DNA: TGTGCCAGCAGCTTAGAGCGTCTTTCAGAGACCCAGTACTTC. It is translated as CASSLERLSETQYF.

V gene TRBV7-3 combines with J gene TRBJ1-3; D remains ambiguous. Germline V gene data show CDR1 as SGHTA and CDR2 as FQGTGA. Trimming cost V 5 bases and J 1 base, with 15 bases left between them. The CDR3 covers 16 residues. The CDR3 sequence: CASSLGPLLSGNTIYF. In DNA, the CDR3 is TGTGCCAGCAGCCTGGGCCCATTACTTTCTGGAAACACCATATATTTT.